The 25 T cell receptor beta chains presented below share a single source sample, sequenced in a study of T cells after yellow fever vaccination. TCRdb processed the 5' RACE reads anew with MiXCR; each CDR3 protein has one entry. This sample has hundreds of thousands of distinct CDR3 sequences; roughly 20% occur once, and the top ten carry roughly a sixth. The source material was PBMCs, sampled before the yellow fever booster vaccination. These receptors were obtained from a man younger than 35 who received the YFV17D yellow fever vaccine.

J is TRBJ1-1 and V is TRBV6-5; no clear D gene. The germline V gene encodes CDR1 MNHEY and CDR2 SVGAGI. V shed 2 bases and J shed 5 bases, with 9 bases lying between them. CDR3 size: 13 residues. CDR3 nucleotides: TGTGCCAGCAGTTACAACCCCGAGACTGAAGCTTTCTTT. Translated, it gives CASSYNPETEAFF.

The chain combines TRBV5-1 with TRBJ1-1; D is undetermined. The germline V gene has CDR1 SGHRS and CDR2 YFSETQ. CDR3 size: 15 residues. Trimming shortened V by 8 bases and J by 1 base, and 18 bases separated the two germline ends. In DNA form, the CDR3 reads TGCGCCAGTACCGCACTTCAAACAGAGAACACTGAAGCTTTCTTT. It codes for CASTALQTENTEAFF.

The chain has TRBV7-9 and TRBJ1-6, with a tentative D call TRBD1 (5 bases). Germline CDR1 and CDR2: SEHNR and FQNEAQ (reference sequence). V was cut by 4 bases and J by 5 bases, with 18 bases left in between. CDR3 length equals 17 residues. The CDR3 spells CASSSYRQGLHNSPLHF. CDR3 DNA: TGTGCCAGCAGCTCTTATCGCCAGGGCCTCCATAATTCACCCCTCCACTTT. Full variable domain (missing parts from reference TRBV7-9 and TRBJ1-6): DTGVSQNPRHKITKRGQNVTFRCDPISEHNRLYWYRQTLGQGPEFLTYFQNEAQLEKSRLLSDRFSAERPKGSFSTLEIQRTEQGDSAMYLCASSSYRQGLHNSPLHFGNGTRLTVT.

The chain links TRBV7-2 to TRBJ2-2, with D possibly TRBD2 on 6 matching bases. The CDR3 contains 16 residues. Deletions cut 1 base from V and 5 bases from J, with 14 bases between. Per germline, CDR1 SGHTA and CDR2 FQGNSA. CDR3 sequence (DNA): TGTGCCAGCAGCTTAGGATCCGCAGGGAGGACCGGGGAGCTGTTTTTT. This codes for CASSLGSAGRTGELFF.

This clonotype was found a few times. The rearrangement links TRBV20-1 to TRBJ2-3; D is possibly TRBD1 or TRBD2 (6 bases each). The CDR3 covers 12 residues. The V end was cut by 6 bases, the J end by 8 bases, with 15 bases between. Looked up from germline, CDR1 is DFQATT and CDR2 is SNEGSKA (reference sequence). The CDR3 DNA reads TGCAGTGCCCGCCCCGGGGGCCTTACGCAGTATTTT. Translated, it gives CSARPGGLTQYF.

This clonotype has just a few counts. The rearrangement links TRBV7-2 to TRBJ1-4, with unresolved D. CDR1 is SGHTA and CDR2 is FQGNSA in the germline V gene. Trimming took 5 bases from V and 8 from J, leaving 21 bases between them. The length of the CDR3 is 16 residues. The CDR3 nucleotides are TGTGCCAGCAGCCCGGCCCCCGACTTACGGCGGGAAAAACTGTTTTTT. Its translation: CASSPAPDLRREKLFF.

At least ten counts were recorded for this clonotype. The chain has TRBV6-1 and TRBJ1-1, with no clear D. CDR1 MNHNS and CDR2 SASEGT come from the germline V gene. Trimming pared 10 bases from V and 3 bases from J, leaving 18 bases between. This CDR3 comprises 14 residues. The CDR3 loop reads CATDSKETHTEAFF. CDR3 sequence (DNA): TGTGCCACCGACTCCAAGGAGACCCACACTGAAGCTTTCTTT.

The rearrangement uses TRBV6-6 and TRBJ2-3; TRBD2 might be the D (6 bases). There are 12 residues in the CDR3. V dropped 7 bases and J dropped 8 bases, with 13 bases sitting between them. CDR1 is MNHNY and CDR2 is SVGAGI in the germline V gene (reference sequence). CDR3 in amino acids: CASTSVWFTQYF. The CDR3 DNA sequence: TGTGCCAGCACTAGCGTTTGGTTTACGCAGTATTTT.

This clonotype has more than one count but fewer than ten. V and J are TRBV7-9 and TRBJ2-2, with unresolved D. This CDR3 has 12 amino acids. Trimming left V 5 bases short and J 8 bases short, with 9 bases between. Germline V gene data show CDR1 as SEHNR and CDR2 as FQNEAQ (reference sequence). The DNA for the CDR3 is TGTGCCAGCAGCGAGTGGGATGGGGAGCTGTTTTTT. Translating it yields CASSEWDGELFF.

The chain is built from TRBV4-3 and TRBJ2-1; 11 nucleotides agree with TRBD1. J gave up 7 bases and V 3 bases, and 5 bases lay outside the gene matches. In germline, CDR1 is LGHNA, CDR2 YSLEER. This CDR3 is built from 15 residues. In DNA form, the CDR3 reads TGCGCCAGCAGCCACTTGGGACAGGGGGTTAATGAGCAGTTCTTC. It translates to CASSHLGQGVNEQFF.

The table lists this clonotype with many counts. The chain recombines TRBV7-2 with TRBJ1-3; no clear D gene. CDR1 SGHTA and CDR2 FQGNSA come from the germline V gene. The CDR3 is made up of 14 amino acids. V dropped 3 bases and J dropped 2 bases, with 8 bases sitting between them. The CDR3 here is CASSFSGPGNTIYF. The CDR3 region has the DNA TGTGCCAGCAGCTTTTCCGGCCCTGGAAACACCATATATTTT.

The rearrangement uses TRBV12-3 or TRBV12-4 and TRBJ1-2; perhaps TRBD1 as D (6 bases). V was cut by 6 bases and J by 6 bases, with 14 bases left in between. The CDR3 is 13 residues long. In DNA form, the CDR3 reads TGTGCCAGCAGGACAGGCGCTGTCGATGGCTACACCTTC. This sequence encodes CASRTGAVDGYTF.

The chain is built from TRBV4-3 and TRBJ1-4; the D is unclear. In germline, CDR1 is LGHNA, CDR2 YSLEER. This CDR3 region has 14 residues. V lost 0 bases and J 5 bases, leaving 7 bases between the germline ends. CDR3 residues: CASSQENENEKLFF. DNA for the CDR3: TGCGCCAGCAGCCAAGAGAACGAGAATGAAAAACTGTTTTTT.

This clonotype appeared a few times. V and J are TRBV7-2 and TRBJ2-7; 9 nucleotides match TRBD2. The CDR3 consists of 14 residues. Losses at the gene ends were 4 bases for V and 3 bases for J; bases not matched to a gene: 4. Germline loops: CDR1 SGHTA, CDR2 FQGNSA. The CDR3 is CASSSRGGLYEQYF. CDR3 in DNA: TGTGCCAGCAGCTCGCGGGGGGGCCTCTACGAGCAGTACTTC.

V usage is TRBV11-2 and J usage is TRBJ2-7, with TRBD1 matching 9 bases. The CDR3 length is 14 residues. The germline gives CDR1 SGHAT, CDR2 FQNNGV. The V gene end was trimmed by 5 bases and the J gene end by 6 bases; junction bases not matched to a gene: 8. This CDR3 reads CASSPGQGGAEQYV. The DNA for the CDR3 is TGTGCCAGCAGCCCGGGACAGGGTGGGGCCGAGCAGTACGTC.

This clonotype has only one observation. The chain recombines TRBV4-1 with TRBJ2-7; D gene uncertain. CDR1 and CDR2 (germline): MGHRA, YSYEKL. The CDR3 loop spans 13 amino acids. Trimming left V 4 bases short and J 0 bases short, with 7 bases between. CDR3 region: CASSLRISYEQYV. The CDR3 DNA reads as TGCGCCAGCAGCCTGCGGATCTCCTACGAGCAGTACGTC.

The table lists this clonotype with a few counts. This chain links TRBV10-2 with TRBJ2-2; D is undetermined. The CDR3 is 14 amino acids. V shed 6 bases and J shed 1 base, with 9 bases lying between them. Germline-derived CDR1 and CDR2 are WSHSY and SAAADI. CDR3 coding DNA: TGCGCCAGCAGAAGGGCAGGGAACACCGGGGAGCTGTTTTTT. It is translated as CASRRAGNTGELFF.

This clonotype has only a few counts. The J gene is TRBJ1-4, the V gene TRBV4-1, with D possibly matching TRBD1 (5 bases). V was trimmed by 4 bases and J by 7 bases, leaving 13 bases between them. The CDR3 extends over 14 amino acids. Germline CDR1 and CDR2: MGHRA and YSYEKL. DNA of the CDR3: TGCGCCAGCAGCCTCTGGGGCAGCCCTGAAAAACTGTTTTTT. Its protein product is CASSLWGSPEKLFF.

The table lists this clonotype with a few counts. This chain uses TRBV10-3 with TRBJ2-5; unclear D gene. V was pared by 2 bases and J by 1 base, with 11 bases between. Looked up from germline, CDR1 is ENHRY and CDR2 is SYGVKD. The CDR3 covers 15 residues. CDR3 in amino acids: CAISEDIGGQETQYF. The CDR3 DNA is TGTGCCATCAGTGAGGATATCGGCGGCCAAGAGACCCAGTACTTC.

The gene calls are TRBV18 and TRBJ1-1; D is unclear. The CDR3 is 15 amino acids. V was clipped by 2 bases and J by 0 bases, with 10 bases between them. Germline-derived CDR1 and CDR2 are KGHSH and LQKENI. CDR3 nucleotide sequence: TGTGCCAGCTCACCAGTCAGAGACATGAACACTGAAGCTTTCTTT. Protein sequence: CASSPVRDMNTEAFF. The full variable domain, its missing parts supplied by reference TRBV18 and TRBJ1-1, is NAGVMQNPRHLVRRRGQEARLRCSPMKGHSHVYWYRQLPEEGLKFMVYLQKENIIDESGMPKERFSAEFPKEGPSILRIQQVVRGDSAAYFCASSPVRDMNTEAFFGQGTRLTVV.

This clonotype has just a few counts. The V call is TRBV4-1, the J call TRBJ1-1; D is unresolved. Trimming shortened V by 0 bases and J by 2 bases, and 7 bases separated the two germline ends. Germline assignment: CDR1 MGHRA and CDR2 YSYEKL. The CDR3 runs 14 residues. CDR3 nucleotides: TGCGCCAGCAGCCAAGACCACGTCAACACTGAAGCTTTCTTT. Protein: CASSQDHVNTEAFF.

This clonotype was seen only a few times. The chain recombines TRBV12-3 or TRBV12-4 with TRBJ2-2, with 7 bases lining up with TRBD1. Trimming cost V 7 bases and J 6 bases; bases outside gene matches: 8. The CDR3 runs to 14 residues. The chain's CDR3 is CASNLVGGPGELFF. CDR3 nucleotides: TGTGCCAGCAACCTAGTAGGGGGCCCCGGGGAGCTGTTTTTT.

J is TRBJ2-2 and V is TRBV12-3 or TRBV12-4; D possibly corresponds to TRBD1 (5 bases). The CDR3 loop spans 12 amino acids. The V gene lost 6 bases and the J gene lost 4 bases, with 6 bases spanning the gap. CDR3 residues: CASRDSTGELFF. The CDR3, as DNA: TGTGCCAGCAGAGACAGCACCGGGGAGCTGTTTTTT.

This clonotype was observed a few times. This chain connects TRBV11-2 to TRBJ2-7; D is perhaps TRBD1 or TRBD2 (5 bases each). Germline values: CDR1 SGHAT, CDR2 FQNNGV. The CDR3 runs 15 residues. V gave up 6 bases and J gave up 3 bases, with 18 bases separating them. CDR3 DNA sequence: TGTGCCAGCAGTTTCCAACCCGGGACGAACTACGAGCAGTACTTC. It encodes CASSFQPGTNYEQYF. The whole variable domain, remainder taken from reference TRBV11-2 and TRBJ2-7, is EAGVAQSPRYKIIEKRQSVAFWCNPISGHATLYWYQQILGQGPKLLIQFQNNGVVDDSQLPKDRFSAERLKGVDSTLKIQPAKLEDSAVYLCASSFQPGTNYEQYFGPGTRLTVT.

At least ten counts were recorded for this clonotype. The CDR3 DNA reads TGTGCCAGCAGCCTCAGGGGGGGCCCTACCTACAATGAGCAGTTCTTC. It translates to CASSLRGGPTYNEQFF. The chain carries TRBV3-1 and TRBJ2-1; the D call may be TRBD1 or TRBD2 (7 bases each). In germline, CDR1 is LGHDT, CDR2 YNNKEL (reference sequence). V was cut by 4 bases and J by 2 bases, with 15 bases left in between. The CDR3 length is 16 residues.